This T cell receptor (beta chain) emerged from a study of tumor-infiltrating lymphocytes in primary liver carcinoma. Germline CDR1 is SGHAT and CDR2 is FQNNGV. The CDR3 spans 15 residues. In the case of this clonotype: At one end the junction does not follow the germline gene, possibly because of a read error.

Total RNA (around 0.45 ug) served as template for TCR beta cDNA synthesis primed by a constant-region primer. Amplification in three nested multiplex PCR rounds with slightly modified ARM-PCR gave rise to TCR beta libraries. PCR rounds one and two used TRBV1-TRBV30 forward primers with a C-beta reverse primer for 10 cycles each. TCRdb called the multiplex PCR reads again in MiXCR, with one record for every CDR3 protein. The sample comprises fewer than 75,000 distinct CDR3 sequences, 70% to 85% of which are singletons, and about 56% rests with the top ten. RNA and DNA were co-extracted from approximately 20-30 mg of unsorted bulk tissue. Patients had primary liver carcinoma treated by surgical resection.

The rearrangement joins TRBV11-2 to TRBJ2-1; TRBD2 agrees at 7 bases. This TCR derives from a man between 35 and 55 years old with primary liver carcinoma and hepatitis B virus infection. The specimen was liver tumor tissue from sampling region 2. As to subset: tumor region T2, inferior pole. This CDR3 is CVSSLGGTGYNEQFF. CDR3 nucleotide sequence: TGTGTCAGCAGCTTGGGGGGGACTGGATACAATGAGCAGTTCTTC. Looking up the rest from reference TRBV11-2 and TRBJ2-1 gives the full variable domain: EAGVAQSPRYKIIEKRQSVAFWCNPISGHATLYWYQQILGQGPKLLIQFQNNGVVDDSQLPKDRFSAERLKGVDSTLKIQPAKLEDSAVYLCVSSLGGTGYNEQFFGPGTRLTVL.